This entry lists 20 T cell receptor beta chains sequenced from one sample in a study of T cells in localized non-small cell lung cancer. Sequencing was performed with immunoSEQ multiplex PCR; in TCRdb, only in-frame clones are kept and a portion is missing. In the table there are about 79,000 clones, roughly 81% of which are singletons. Sample: peripheral blood, taken before any cancer treatment. These receptors all come from an older female donor with stage I lung adenocarcinoma.

The V and J genes are TRBV6-6 and TRBJ2-7; TRBD1 is a possible D gene (6 bases). From germline, CDR1 is MNHNY and CDR2 SVGAGI (reference sequence). The CDR3 length is 12 residues. V was cut by 5 bases and J by 6 bases, with 11 bases left in between. The CDR3 protein is CASSRPTGEQYF. Here the CDR3 DNA reads TGTGCCAGCAGTAGACCGACAGGCGAGCAGTACTTC.

CDR3 DNA: TGTGCCAGCAGCTTAGTCGGGACAGGTATGAAGACCCAGTACTTC. Translating it yields CASSLVGTGMKTQYF. The rearrangement joins TRBV11-1 to TRBJ2-5, with 8 bases lining up with TRBD1. CDR3 length: 15 residues. From germline, CDR1 is SGHAT and CDR2 FQDESV (reference sequence). V was pared by 1 base and J by 6 bases, with 7 bases of the junction left unmatched.

The chain uses TRBV5-4 and TRBJ2-6; either TRBD1 or TRBD2 may fit D (5 bases each). The CDR3 is made up of 15 amino acids. The V end lost 4 bases, the J end lost 2 bases, and 10 bases lay between the germline ends. Germline assignment: CDR1 SGHNT and CDR2 YYREEE (reference sequence). As DNA, the CDR3 is TGTGCCAGCAGCATGGGGACGGCTGGGGCCAACGTCCTGACTTTC. This gives the protein CASSMGTAGANVLTF. Filled out from reference TRBV5-4 and TRBJ2-6, the complete variable domain reads ETGVTQSPTHLIKTRGQQVTLRCSSQSGHNTVSWYQQALGQGPQFIFQYYREEENGRGNFPPRFSGLQFPNYSSELNVNALELDDSALYLCASSMGTAGANVLTFGAGSRLTVL.

The CDR3 DNA is TGTGCCAGCAGTCGAGCCGGGACAGAAAACACCGGGGAGCTGTTTTTT. This codes for CASSRAGTENTGELFF. The V gene is TRBV14, the J gene TRBJ2-2, with 7 bases lining up with TRBD1. The CDR3 has 16 residues. Unmatched junction bases numbered 9, after V lost 6 bases and J lost 2 bases. Germline CDR1 is SGHDN and CDR2 is FVKESK.

J is TRBJ2-5 and V is TRBV7-9; perhaps TRBD1 as D (6 bases). V dropped 8 bases and J dropped 1 base, with 11 bases sitting between them. The CDR3 totals 13 residues. Per the germline V gene, CDR1 is SEHNR and CDR2 is FQNEAQ (reference sequence). The CDR3 here is CASHRGGQETQYF. The CDR3 nucleotides are TGTGCCAGCCACCGAGGGGGCCAAGAGACCCAGTACTTC.

The V and J genes are TRBV6-5 and TRBJ1-1; 9 bases agree with TRBD1. Germline loops: CDR1 MNHEY, CDR2 SVGAGI. V lost 5 bases and J lost 1; bases outside the gene matches: 5. The CDR3 runs to 15 residues. The DNA of the CDR3 is TGTGCCAGCAGTACCACAGGGGGCGCGAACACTGAAGCTTTCTTT. Translation gives CASSTTGGANTEAFF.

The rearrangement uses TRBV29-1 and TRBJ1-5; D gene uncertain. Germline values: CDR1 SQVTM, CDR2 ANQGSEA. This CDR3 comprises 12 residues. Deletions cut 4 bases from V and 7 bases from J, with 11 bases between. The CDR3: CSVGEGRQPQHF. CDR3 DNA: TGCAGCGTTGGAGAGGGTCGCCAGCCCCAGCATTTT.

This sequence joins TRBV7-6 and TRBJ2-7, with 8 bases identical to TRBD1. Germline lookup yields CDR1 SGHVS and CDR2 FNYEAQ. CDR3 length: 15 amino acids. V shed 4 bases and J 5 bases; nucleotides not matched to a gene: 10. The CDR3 loop reads CASSSRTGLVDEQYF. In DNA, the CDR3 is TGTGCCAGCAGCTCTAGGACAGGGCTTGTGGACGAGCAGTACTTC.

This sequence joins TRBV21-1 and TRBJ2-7; the DNA was not used to check the table's D call, TRBD1. TRBV21-1 corresponds to a pseudogene. The CDR3 sequence is 15 residues long. The CDR3: CARPTYGTESYEQYF. In DNA form, the CDR3 reads TGTGCCAGGCCAACCTACGGGACAGAGTCCTACGAGCAGTACTTC.

V gene TRBV6-1 combines with J gene TRBJ2-5; 11 bases line up with TRBD1. V lost 3 bases, J lost 4 bases, and 1 base stayed unmatched. This CDR3 region has 14 residues. The germline gives CDR1 MNHNS, CDR2 SASEGT. CDR3 DNA sequence: TGTGCCAGCAGTGAGGACAGGGGGCGAGAGACCCAGTACTTC. Residues: CASSEDRGRETQYF.

V is TRBV7-9 and J is TRBJ2-3, with 7 bases that match TRBD1. The CDR3 is made up of 14 amino acids. The germline V gene has CDR1 SEHNR and CDR2 FQNEAQ (reference sequence). The trim removed 4 bases at V and 4 bases at J, leaving 5 bases unmatched. The CDR3 sequence is CASSSEGAADTQYF. Here the CDR3 DNA reads TGTGCCAGCAGCTCAGAGGGGGCGGCAGATACGCAGTATTTT.

The V and J genes are TRBV7-2 and TRBJ2-7; D gene ambiguous. This CDR3 contains 14 residues. V lost 5 bases and J lost 0, with 11 bases in between. Germline CDR1 is SGHTA and CDR2 is FQGNSA. The CDR3 DNA reads TGTGCCAGCAGCGGAATTCGGTCCTCCTACGAGCAGTACTTC. This translates into CASSGIRSSYEQYF. Full variable domain (remainder filled in from reference TRBV7-2 and TRBJ2-7): GAGVSQSPSNKVTEKGKDVELRCDPISGHTALYWYRQSLGQGLEFLIYFQGNSAPDKSGLPSDRFSAERTGGSVSTLTIQRTQQEDSAVYLCASSGIRSSYEQYFGPGTRLTVT.

This chain connects TRBV6-1 to TRBJ2-7, with TRBD2 matching over 10 bases. Germline CDR1 is MNHNS and CDR2 is SASEGT. V trimming: 2 bases; J trimming: 0 bases; junction bases outside the gene matches: 1. The CDR3 has 15 amino acids. CDR3 residues: CASSELAGASYEQYF. The CDR3 coding sequence is TGTGCCAGCAGTGAACTAGCGGGAGCCTCCTACGAGCAGTACTTC.

The chain carries TRBV10-3 and TRBJ1-1; D uncertain. The CDR3 is made up of 11 amino acids. The V and J ends lost 0 bases and 10 bases respectively, with 6 bases between them. Germline loops: CDR1 ENHRY, CDR2 SYGVKD. CDR3 sequence: CAISESARAFF. The DNA for the CDR3 is TGTGCCATCAGTGAGTCGGCGCGAGCTTTCTTT.

J is TRBJ1-2 and V is TRBV5-6, with D tentatively TRBD1 (6 bases). Looked up from germline, CDR1 is SGHDT and CDR2 is YYEEEE. The V end lost 5 bases, the J end lost 8 bases, and 16 bases lay between the germline ends. The CDR3 has 13 residues. This CDR3 reads CASSSGTQDGYTF. As DNA, the CDR3 is TGTGCCAGCAGTTCCGGGACACAGGACGGCTACACCTTC. Variable domain in full (rest from reference TRBV5-6 and TRBJ1-2): DAGVTQSPTHLIKTRGQQVTLRCSPKSGHDTVSWYQQALGQGPQFIFQYYEEEERQRGNFPDRFSGHQFPNYSSELNVNALLLGDSALYLCASSSGTQDGYTFGSGTRLTVV.

CDR3 sequence reads: CASSPITGKKQFF. CDR3 in DNA: TGTGCCAGCAGCCCTATAACAGGGAAAAAGCAGTTCTTC. The chain couples TRBV5-4 to TRBJ2-1; tentative D call: TRBD1 (6 bases). The ends were cut back, 4 bases at V and 11 bases at J, with 16 bases in the middle. This CDR3 contains 13 residues. Per the germline V gene, CDR1 is SGHNT and CDR2 is YYREEE (reference sequence). Variable domain in full (rest from reference TRBV5-4 and TRBJ2-1): ETGVTQSPTHLIKTRGQQVTLRCSSQSGHNTVSWYQQALGQGPQFIFQYYREEENGRGNFPPRFSGLQFPNYSSELNVNALELDDSALYLCASSPITGKKQFFGPGTRLTVL.

The V gene is TRBV7-2, the J gene TRBJ2-7, with D possibly TRBD2 on 5 matching bases. There are 15 residues in the CDR3. V was clipped by 5 bases and J by 4 bases, with 18 bases between them. CDR1 SGHTA and CDR2 FQGNSA come from the germline V gene. The CDR3 DNA is TGTGCCAGCAGCGATCCGTTGGGGAGAAGGTACGAGCAGTACTTC. Its protein is CASSDPLGRRYEQYF.

The chain has TRBV10-2 and TRBJ1-4; 8 nucleotides match TRBD1. CDR3 length equals 15 residues. In germline, CDR1 is WSHSY, CDR2 SAAADI. Germline trimming cut 6 bases from V and 3 bases from J; bases unmatched to any gene: 6. CDR3 coding DNA: TGCGCCAGCAGGAACCAGGGGGCAGCTAATGAAAAACTGTTTTTT. Amino acids: CASRNQGAANEKLFF.

Concerning this clone: Other nucleotide sequences from this sample produce the same CDR3. This chain joins TRBV6-1 and TRBJ1-5; D may be TRBD1 (6 bases). The V gene lost 6 bases and the J gene lost 2 bases, with 11 bases spanning the gap. CDR3 size: 14 residues. Germline V CDR1 and CDR2: MNHNS, SASEGT. The CDR3 loop is CASSPGVGNQPQHF. The CDR3 DNA reads TGTGCCAGCAGCCCAGGGGTGGGCAATCAGCCCCAGCATTTT.

The chain couples TRBV6-6 to TRBJ1-5, with D perhaps TRBD1 (6 bases). V lost 0 bases to trimming and J lost 8 bases, with 17 bases between them. The CDR3 has 16 residues. Per the germline V gene, CDR1 is MNHNY and CDR2 is SVGAGI (reference sequence). The CDR3 DNA reads as TGTGCCAGCAGTTACTCGTTGGGGGGGGCGACGGAGCCCCAGCATTTT. Amino acid sequence: CASSYSLGGATEPQHF.